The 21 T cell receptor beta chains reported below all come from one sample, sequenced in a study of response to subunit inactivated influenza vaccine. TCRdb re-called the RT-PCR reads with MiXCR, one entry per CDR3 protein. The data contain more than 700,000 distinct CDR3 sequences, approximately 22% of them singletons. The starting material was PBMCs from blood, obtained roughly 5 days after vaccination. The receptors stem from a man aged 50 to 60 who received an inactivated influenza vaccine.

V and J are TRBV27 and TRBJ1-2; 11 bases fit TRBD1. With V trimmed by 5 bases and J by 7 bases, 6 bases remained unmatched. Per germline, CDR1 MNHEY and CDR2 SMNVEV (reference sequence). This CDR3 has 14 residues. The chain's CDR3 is CASSRTGGSPGYTF. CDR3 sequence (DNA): TGTGCCAGCAGTAGGACAGGGGGCTCACCTGGCTACACCTTC.

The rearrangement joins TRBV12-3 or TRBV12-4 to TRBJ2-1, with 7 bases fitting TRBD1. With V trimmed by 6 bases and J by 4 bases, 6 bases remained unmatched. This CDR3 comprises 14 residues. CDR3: CASRSTGSYNEQFF. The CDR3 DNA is TGTGCCAGCAGATCGACAGGGAGTTACAATGAGCAGTTCTTC.

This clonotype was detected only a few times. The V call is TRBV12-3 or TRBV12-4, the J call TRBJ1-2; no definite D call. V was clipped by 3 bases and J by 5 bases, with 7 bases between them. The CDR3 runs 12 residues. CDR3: CASSFGQYGYTF. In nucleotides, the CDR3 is TGTGCCAGCAGTTTTGGTCAGTATGGCTACACCTTC.

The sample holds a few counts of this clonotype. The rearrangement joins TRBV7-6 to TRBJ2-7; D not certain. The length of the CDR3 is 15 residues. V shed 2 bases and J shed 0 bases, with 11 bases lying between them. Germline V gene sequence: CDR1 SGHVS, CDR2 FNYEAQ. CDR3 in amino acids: CASSLTVRSSYEQYF. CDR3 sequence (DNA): TGTGCCAGCAGCTTAACGGTCAGGTCCTCCTACGAGCAGTACTTC.

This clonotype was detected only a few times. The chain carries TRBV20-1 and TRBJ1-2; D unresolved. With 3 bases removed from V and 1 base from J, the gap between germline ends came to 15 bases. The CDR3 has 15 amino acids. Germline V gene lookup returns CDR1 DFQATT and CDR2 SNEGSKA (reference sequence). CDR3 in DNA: TGCAGTGCTAGTAGCGTTGGACGCCTTAACTATGGCTACACCTTC. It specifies CSASSVGRLNYGYTF.

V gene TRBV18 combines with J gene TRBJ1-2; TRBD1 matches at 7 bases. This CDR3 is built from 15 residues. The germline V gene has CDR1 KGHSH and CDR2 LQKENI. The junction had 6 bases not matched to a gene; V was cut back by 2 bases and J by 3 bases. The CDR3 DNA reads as TGTGCCAGCTCACCAACAGCAGGGACAGACTATGGCTACACCTTC. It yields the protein CASSPTAGTDYGYTF.

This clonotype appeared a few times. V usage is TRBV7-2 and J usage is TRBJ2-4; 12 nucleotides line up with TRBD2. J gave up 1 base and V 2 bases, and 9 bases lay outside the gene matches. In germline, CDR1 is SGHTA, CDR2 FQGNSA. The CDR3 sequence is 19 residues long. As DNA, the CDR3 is TGTGCCAGCAGCTTAACGACTAGCGGGGGCACCGCGGCCAAAAACATTCAGTACTTC. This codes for CASSLTTSGGTAAKNIQYF.

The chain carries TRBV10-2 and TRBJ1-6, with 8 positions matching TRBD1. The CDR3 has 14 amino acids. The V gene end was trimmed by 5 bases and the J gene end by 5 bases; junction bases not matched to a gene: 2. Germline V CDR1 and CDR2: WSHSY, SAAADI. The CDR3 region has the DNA TGCGCCAGCAGTACAGGGGGTGATAATTCACCCCTCCACTTT. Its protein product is CASSTGGDNSPLHF.

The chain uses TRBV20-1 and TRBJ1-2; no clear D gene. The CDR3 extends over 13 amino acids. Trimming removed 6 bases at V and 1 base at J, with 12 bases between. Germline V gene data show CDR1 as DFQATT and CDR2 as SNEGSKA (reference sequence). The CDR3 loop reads CSATPWGNYGYTF. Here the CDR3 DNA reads TGCAGTGCGACACCGTGGGGTAACTATGGCTACACCTTC.

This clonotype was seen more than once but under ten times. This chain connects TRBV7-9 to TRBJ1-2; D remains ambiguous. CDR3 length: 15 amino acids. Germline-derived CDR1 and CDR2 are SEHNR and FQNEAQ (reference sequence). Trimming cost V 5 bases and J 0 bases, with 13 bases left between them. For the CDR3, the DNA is TGTGCCAGCAGCGCCCACGGAACGTCTAACTATGGCTACACCTTC. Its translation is CASSAHGTSNYGYTF.

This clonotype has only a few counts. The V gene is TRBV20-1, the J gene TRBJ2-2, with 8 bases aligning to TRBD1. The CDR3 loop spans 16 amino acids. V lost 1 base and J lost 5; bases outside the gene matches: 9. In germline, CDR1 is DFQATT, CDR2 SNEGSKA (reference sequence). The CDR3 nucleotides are TGCAGTGCTAGAGCCAGGGGGCGCGTTGAAACCGGGGAGCTGTTTTTT. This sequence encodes CSARARGRVETGELFF.

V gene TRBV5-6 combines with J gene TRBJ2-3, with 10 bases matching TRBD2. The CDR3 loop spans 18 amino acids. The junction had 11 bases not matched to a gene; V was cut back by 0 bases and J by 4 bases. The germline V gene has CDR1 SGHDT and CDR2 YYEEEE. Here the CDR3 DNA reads TGTGCCAGCAGCTTGGAGGGGGCTAGCGGGAGCATTGCAGATACGCAGTATTTT. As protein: CASSLEGASGSIADTQYF.

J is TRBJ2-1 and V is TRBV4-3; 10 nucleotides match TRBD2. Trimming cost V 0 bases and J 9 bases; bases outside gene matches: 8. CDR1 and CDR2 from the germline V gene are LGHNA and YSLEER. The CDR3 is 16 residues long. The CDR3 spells CASSQETAGGHGEQFF. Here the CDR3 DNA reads TGCGCCAGCAGCCAAGAAACAGCGGGGGGGCACGGTGAGCAGTTCTTC.

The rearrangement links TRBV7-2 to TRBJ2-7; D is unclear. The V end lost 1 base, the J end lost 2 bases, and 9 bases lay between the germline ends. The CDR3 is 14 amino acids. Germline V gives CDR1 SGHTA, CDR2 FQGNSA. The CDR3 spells CASSLVGWTYEQYF. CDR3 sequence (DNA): TGTGCCAGCAGCTTAGTGGGGTGGACCTACGAGCAGTACTTC.

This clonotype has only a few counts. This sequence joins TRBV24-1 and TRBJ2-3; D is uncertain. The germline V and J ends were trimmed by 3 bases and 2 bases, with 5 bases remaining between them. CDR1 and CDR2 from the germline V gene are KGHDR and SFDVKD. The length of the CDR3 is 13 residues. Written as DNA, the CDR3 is TGTGCCACCAGTGATCTCGACACAGATACGCAGTATTTT. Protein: CATSDLDTDTQYF.

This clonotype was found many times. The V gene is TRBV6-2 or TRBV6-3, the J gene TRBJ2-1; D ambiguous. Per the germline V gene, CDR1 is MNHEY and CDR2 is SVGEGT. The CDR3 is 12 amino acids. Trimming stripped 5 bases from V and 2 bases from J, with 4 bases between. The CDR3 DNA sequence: TGTGCCAGCAGTAACCCCTACAATGAGCAGTTCTTC. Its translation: CASSNPYNEQFF.

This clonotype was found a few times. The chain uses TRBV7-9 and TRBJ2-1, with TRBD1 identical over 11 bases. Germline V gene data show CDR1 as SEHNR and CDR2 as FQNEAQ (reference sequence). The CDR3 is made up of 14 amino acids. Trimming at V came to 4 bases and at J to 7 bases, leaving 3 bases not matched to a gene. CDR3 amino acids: CASSWDRGGNEQFF. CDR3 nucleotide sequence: TGTGCCAGCAGCTGGGACAGGGGGGGTAATGAGCAGTTCTTC.

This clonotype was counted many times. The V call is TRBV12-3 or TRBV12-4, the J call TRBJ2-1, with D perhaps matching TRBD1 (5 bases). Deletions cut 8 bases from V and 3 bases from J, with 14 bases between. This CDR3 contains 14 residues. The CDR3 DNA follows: TGTGCCAGCGACAGTGGGCAGGACTACAATGAGCAGTTCTTC. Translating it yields CASDSGQDYNEQFF.

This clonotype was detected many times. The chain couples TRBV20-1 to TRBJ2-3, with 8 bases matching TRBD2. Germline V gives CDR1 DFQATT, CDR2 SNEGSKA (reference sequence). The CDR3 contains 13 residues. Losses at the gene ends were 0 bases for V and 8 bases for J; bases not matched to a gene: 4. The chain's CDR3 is CSARDGSGGTQYF. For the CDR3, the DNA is TGCAGTGCTAGAGATGGGAGCGGGGGTACGCAGTATTTT.

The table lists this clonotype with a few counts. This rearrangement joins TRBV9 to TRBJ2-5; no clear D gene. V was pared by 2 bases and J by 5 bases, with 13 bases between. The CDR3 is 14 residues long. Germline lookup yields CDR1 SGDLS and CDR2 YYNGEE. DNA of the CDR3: TGTGCCAGCAGCGTGGATAGGAGTCGGGAGACCCAGTACTTC. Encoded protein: CASSVDRSRETQYF.

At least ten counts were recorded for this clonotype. The CDR3, as DNA: TGTGCCATCAGCAGACAGGGGTCCTACGAGCAGTACTTC. This gives the protein CAISRQGSYEQYF. This chain connects TRBV10-3 to TRBJ2-7; 8 bases map to TRBD1. This CDR3 contains 13 residues. V shed 6 bases, J shed 1 base, and the junction held 2 bases outside the gene matches. Germline V gene sequence: CDR1 ENHRY, CDR2 SYGVKD.